The present entry profiles one T cell receptor beta chain with its context. Its antigen is currently unknown. Sequencing used immunoSEQ multiplex PCR; TCRdb keeps in-frame clones, though not all of them. The sample records over a million clones, 95% to 99% being singletons. The source of the sample is a study of shared clonotypes between healthy human individuals. Study-level results: Few donors limited the genetic and exposure-history diversity represented.

Germline CDR1 and CDR2: MDHEN and SYDVKM. The CDR3 spans 14 residues. V was pared by 6 bases and J by 3 bases, with 6 bases of the junction left unmatched. The chain links TRBV28 to TRBJ1-1, with 8 positions matching TRBD1. Sequenced material: naive CD4+ T cells sorted from blood. The subset here: CD45RA+ positively selected. The receptor comes from a man aged 25 to 40 in good health. This chain's CDR3 is CASRRTGGDTEAFF. CDR3 DNA sequence: TGTGCCAGCAGACGTACAGGGGGGGACACTGAAGCTTTCTTT.